This T cell receptor beta chain was captured by sequencing in a study of CD8 T cells in ankylosing spondylitis. Findings and limits, study-wide: Disease-linked clones reportedly concentrated significantly in matched ankylosing spondylitis synovial fluid. Earlier authors reported some of these motif variants in reactive arthritis synovial fluid and blood. Apparently characteristic of ankylosing spondylitis blood was a TCR beta motif (about 8 highly homologous variants).

Germline values: CDR1 SGHRS, CDR2 YFSETQ. This CDR3 spans 18 amino acids. With V trimmed by 5 bases and J by 5 bases, 19 bases remained unmatched. This clonotype was observed a few times. Its antigen is not known. Libraries for TCR beta were made by quantitative 5'-RACE with molecular barcodes. TCRdb used MiXCR to reprocess the 5' RACE reads, holding one entry per CDR3 protein. The sample contains 750,000 to 850,000 distinct CDR3 sequences, 10% to 15% of which appear only once. The chain recombines TRBV5-1 with TRBJ2-3; TRBD2 matches at 8 bases. This clonotype originated in a male donor with ankylosing spondylitis. What was sequenced was blood, either unsorted or a sorted T cell fraction (not recorded which). CDR3 sequence: CASRPRLAGSRDVDTQYF. CDR3 DNA sequence: TGCGCCAGCAGACCAAGGCTAGCGGGCTCACGGGACGTAGATACGCAGTATTTT.